A selection of T cell receptor beta chains follows, all from one sample in a study of cytomegalovirus exposure and HLA in healthy donors. Sequencing was performed with immunoSEQ multiplex PCR; in TCRdb, only in-frame clones are kept and a portion is missing. The table has 180,000 or so clones, 86% seen once. The sequencing sample was made of PBMCs. The receptors were gathered from a man aged 18 to 29 in good health and CMV-seropositive. CDR3s include the opening cysteine and the closing phenylalanine or tryptophan. D genes are given only for firm matches. Part of the rows lack a size; the others show once, few, many or a class for expanded clones.

CDR3 length	D gene	J gene	V gene	clone size	CDR3 protein	CDR3 DNA
12	NA	TRBJ1-1	TRBV4-1	NA	CASDGGNTEAFF	TGCGCCAGCGACGGGGGGAACACTGAAGCTTTCTTT
14	TRBD2	TRBJ2-1	TRBV18	NA	CASSPGLAGNEQFF	TGTGCCAGCTCACCGGGACTAGCGGGGAATGAGCAGTTCTTC
15	TRBD1	TRBJ1-1	TRBV4-1	NA	CASSQGVQGASTAFF	TGCGCCAGCAGCCAAGGGGTTCAGGGGGCAAGTACGGCTTTCTTT
13	TRBD2	TRBJ2-5	TRBV19	once	CARFSGVMETQYF	TGTGCCAGATTTAGCGGGGTTATGGAGACCCAGTACTTC
14	TRBD1	TRBJ2-1	TRBV5-1	NA	CASSAGTGNNEQFF	TGCGCCAGCAGCGCCGGGACAGGAAACAATGAGCAGTTCTTC
14	TRBD2	TRBJ2-1	TRBV29-1	NA	CSVGTSGSANEQFF	TGCAGCGTTGGGACTAGCGGGAGTGCCAATGAGCAGTTCTTC
15	NA	TRBJ1-2	TRBV6-5	few	CASSKQGRGNYGYTF	TGTGCCAGCAGTAAACAGGGAAGAGGAAACTATGGCTACACCTTC
13	TRBD1	TRBJ2-3	TRBV5-1	NA	CASSFGQENTQYF	TGCGCCAGCAGCTTCGGACAGGAGAATACGCAGTATTTT
12	NA	TRBJ2-1	TRBV6-1	NA	CASSGSYNEQFF	TGTGCCAGTTCGGGGTCCTACAATGAGCAGTTCTTC
18	TRBD1	TRBJ2-3	TRBV28	NA	CASSLVLGTGGARDTQYF	TGTGCCAGCAGTCTGGTACTCGGGACAGGGGGCGCCAGGGATACGCAGTATTTT
16	NA	TRBJ2-1	TRBV6-4	NA	CASSDSYRETYNEQFF	TGTGCCAGCAGTGACTCGTACAGGGAGACCTACAATGAGCAGTTCTTC
13	TRBD2	TRBJ2-1	TRBV28	NA	CASRRSGNNEQFF	TGTGCCAGCAGGAGAAGCGGGAACAATGAGCAGTTCTTC
15	NA	TRBJ1-4	TRBV4-3	once	CASSQGHASNEKLFF	TGCGCCAGCAGCCAAGGACACGCCTCTAATGAAAAACTGTTTTTT
15	TRBD1	TRBJ2-7	TRBV28	NA	CASSFWDRVIGEQYF	TGTGCCAGCAGTTTCTGGGACAGGGTAATCGGGGAGCAGTACTTC
12	NA	TRBJ1-1	TRBV7-3	NA	CASSLANGEAFF	TGTGCCAGCAGCTTAGCTAACGGTGAAGCTTTCTTT
16	NA	TRBJ1-1	TRBV11-2	NA	CASSLDGLLEVAEAFF	TGTGCCAGCAGCTTAGATGGGCTACTGGAAGTGGCTGAAGCTTTCTTT
12	NA	TRBJ2-2	TRBV27	NA	CASSFMTGELFF	TGTGCCAGCAGTTTTATGACCGGGGAGCTGTTTTTT
13	NA	TRBJ2-7	TRBV29-1	NA	CSVERDNPYEQYF	TGCAGCGTTGAACGGGACAATCCCTACGAGCAGTACTTC
11	NA	TRBJ1-2	TRBV29-1	NA	CSVGAAGERTF	TGCAGCGTTGGGGCCGCAGGGGAGCGGACCTTC
16	TRBD2	TRBJ2-7	TRBV7-2	NA	CASSLGLAGPKYEQYF	TGTGCCAGCAGCTTGGGACTAGCTGGTCCTAAATACGAGCAGTACTTC
14	NA	TRBJ2-7	TRBV30	NA	CAWHNRAFSYEQYF	TGTGCCTGGCATAACAGGGCCTTTTCCTACGAGCAGTACTTC
18	TRBD1	TRBJ2-1	TRBV28	NA	CASSDNRFGTERYNEQFF	TGTGCCAGCAGTGACAATCGCTTTGGGACAGAAAGATACAATGAGCAGTTCTTC
17	TRBD1	TRBJ1-2	TRBV28	NA	CASSQGGLTGVGYGYTF	TGTGCCAGCTCCCAAGGTGGTCTTACAGGGGTCGGCTATGGCTACACCTTC
14	TRBD1	TRBJ1-2	TRBV2	few	CASTGQGADYGYTF	TGTGCCAGCACCGGACAGGGGGCAGACTATGGCTACACCTTC
14	NA	TRBJ2-1	TRBV7-6	NA	CASSFSGAGREQFF	TGTGCCAGCAGCTTCTCAGGGGCGGGTCGGGAGCAGTTCTTC
16	NA	TRBJ2-5	TRBV7-6	NA	CASSRPFDRPQETQYF	TGTGCCAGCAGCCGACCCTTTGACAGGCCCCAAGAGACCCAGTACTTC
15	TRBD2	TRBJ2-7	TRBV9	once	CASSGPTSGNHEQYF	TGTGCCAGCAGCGGCCCGACTAGCGGGAACCACGAGCAGTACTTC
15	TRBD2	TRBJ2-2	TRBV2	NA	CASGLAGDGSGELFF	TGTGCCAGTGGACTAGCGGGAGACGGGTCCGGGGAGCTGTTTTTT
15	TRBD2	TRBJ2-5	TRBV18	NA	CASSPPGLLGETQYF	TGTGCCAGCTCACCTCCGGGACTATTGGGAGAGACCCAGTACTTC
16	NA	TRBJ2-7	TRBV28	NA	CASRAQGSLDPYEQYF	TGTGCCAGCAGAGCCCAGGGGAGTCTGGATCCCTACGAGCAGTACTTC
14	NA	TRBJ1-6	TRBV7-6	few	CASSPRGGYSPLHF	TGTGCCAGCAGCCCCCGTGGAGGGTATTCACCCCTCCACTTT
17	TRBD2	TRBJ2-2	TRBV4-3	NA	CASSPTSGGANTGELFF	TGCGCCAGCAGCCCGACTAGCGGGGGGGCCAACACCGGGGAGCTGTTTTTT
15	NA	TRBJ1-1	TRBV5-4	NA	CASYSPGARRTEAFF	TGTGCCAGCTACTCCCCAGGGGCCCGGAGAACCGAAGCTTTCTTT
14	TRBD1	TRBJ2-7	TRBV18	once	CASSHRDRGNEQYF	TGTGCCAGCTCACACCGGGACAGGGGGAACGAGCAGTACTTC
15	NA	TRBJ2-2	TRBV5-4	few	CASSLGAGNTGELFF	TGTGCCAGCAGCTTGGGGGCGGGTAACACCGGGGAGCTGTTTTTT
13	NA	TRBJ1-1	TRBV2	NA	CASSAETDTEAFF	TGTGCCAGCAGTGCCGAGACTGACACTGAAGCTTTCTTT
16	NA	TRBJ2-2	TRBV15	NA	CATSRDPGGNTGELFF	TGTGCCACCAGCAGAGATCCGGGGGGCAACACCGGGGAGCTGTTTTTT
15	NA	TRBJ2-1	TRBV9	NA	CASSPPAGQPNEQFF	TGTGCCAGCAGCCCTCCCGCGGGGCAGCCTAATGAGCAGTTCTTC
16	NA	TRBJ1-1	TRBV27	NA	CASSLGGWGENTEAFF	TGTGCCAGCAGTCTCGGTGGATGGGGGGAGAACACTGAAGCTTTCTTT
14	NA	TRBJ1-2	TRBV6-5	NA	CASSSPGRRGGYTF	TGTGCCAGCAGTTCACCGGGCCGTCGGGGTGGCTACACCTTC
14	NA	TRBJ1-1	TRBV6-4	NA	CASSPFPGNTEAFF	TGTGCCAGCAGTCCCTTTCCAGGGAACACTGAAGCTTTCTTT
12	TRBD2	TRBJ2-3	TRBV7-2	NA	CASSLGGRGQYF	TGTGCCAGCAGCTTAGGCGGGAGGGGGCAGTATTTT
13	NA	TRBJ2-2	TRBV6-5	NA	CASAGDATGELFF	TGTGCCAGCGCAGGGGATGCCACCGGGGAGCTGTTTTTT
15	NA	TRBJ1-1	TRBV13	NA	CASSLGRGGNTEAFF	TGTGCCAGCAGCTTAGGCCGGGGGGGGAACACTGAAGCTTTCTTT
14	NA	TRBJ2-2	TRBV19	NA	CASRFLPNTGELFF	TGTGCCAGTAGGTTCCTACCGAACACCGGGGAGCTGTTTTTT
13	NA	TRBJ2-7	TRBV6-6	NA	CASAEPRGYEQYF	TGTGCCAGCGCCGAGCCTAGGGGGTACGAGCAGTACTTC
11	NA	TRBJ2-1	TRBV20-1	NA	CSASFYNEQFF	TGCAGTGCTAGCTTTTACAATGAGCAGTTCTTC
13	NA	TRBJ2-7	TRBV29-1	NA	CSVMAGNLYEQYF	TGCAGCGTCATGGCAGGGAACCTTTACGAGCAGTACTTC
14	TRBD2	TRBJ2-7	TRBV18	NA	CASSPTSGRYEQYF	TGTGCCAGCTCACCCACTAGCGGGAGGTACGAGCAGTACTTC
14	NA	TRBJ1-6	TRBV7-9	few	CASSADRANSPLHF	TGTGCCAGCAGCGCGGACAGAGCCAATTCACCCCTCCACTTT